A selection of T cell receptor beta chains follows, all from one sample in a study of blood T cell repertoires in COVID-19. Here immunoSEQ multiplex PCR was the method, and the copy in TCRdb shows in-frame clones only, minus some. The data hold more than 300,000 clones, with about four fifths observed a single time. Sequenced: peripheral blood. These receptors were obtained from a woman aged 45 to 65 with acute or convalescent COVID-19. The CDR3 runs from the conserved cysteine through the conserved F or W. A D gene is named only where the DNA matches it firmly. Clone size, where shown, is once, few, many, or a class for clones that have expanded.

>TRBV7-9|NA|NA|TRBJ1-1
TGTGCCAGCAGCCCCGGAGTCTGGGGGGCTGAAGCTTTCTTT
CASSPGVWGAEAFF
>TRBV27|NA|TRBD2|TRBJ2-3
TGTGCCAGCAGTTTATATGCGGGAGGCACAGATACGCAGTATTTT
CASSLYAGGTDTQYF
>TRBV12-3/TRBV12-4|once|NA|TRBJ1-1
TGTGCCAGCAGTCACAGGGAGAACACTGAAGCTTTCTTT
CASSHRENTEAFF
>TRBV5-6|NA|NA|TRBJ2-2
TGTGCCAGCAGCTTGGTCCAGGGGCTGGGGACCGGGGAGCTGTTTTTT
CASSLVQGLGTGELFF
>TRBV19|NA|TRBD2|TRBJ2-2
TGTGCCAGTAGTATAGATGGCGAGCGGGGGAACACCGGGGAGCTGTTTTTT
CASSIDGERGNTGELFF
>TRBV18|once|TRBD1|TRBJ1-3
TGTGCCAGCTCACCGACAGGGATGTCTGGAAACACCATATATTTT
CASSPTGMSGNTIYF
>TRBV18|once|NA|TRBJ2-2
TGTGCCAGCTCAGGGGACTCCCTCGGCGGGGAGCTGTTTTTT
CASSGDSLGGELFF
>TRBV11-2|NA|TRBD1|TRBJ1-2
TGTGCCAGCAGCTCACGGACAGGGGTGAGGAACTATGGCTACACCTTC
CASSSRTGVRNYGYTF
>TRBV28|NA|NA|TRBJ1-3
TGTGCCAGCAGTACCCAGCGGCCACCTGGAAACACCATATATTTT
CASSTQRPPGNTIYF
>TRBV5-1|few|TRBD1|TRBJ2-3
TGCGCCAGCAGCTGGGCGACAGGGGAGGAAGATACGCAGTATTTT
CASSWATGEEDTQYF
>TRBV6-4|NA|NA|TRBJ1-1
TGTGCCAGCAGCGCAGGAACGGGGGGCAACACTGAAGCTTTCTTT
CASSAGTGGNTEAFF